The clone carrying this T cell receptor (beta chain) was observed a handful of times. A junction end diverges from the germline sequence, so it may reflect a read error. The sample belongs to a study of tumor and adjacent non-tumor tissue in lung cancer. Overall study context: Patients were aged about 30 to 76, 9 to 10 men and 4 to 6 women, stage I to III. Around 4 million productive TCRbeta reads were obtained per sample on average.

No cell sorting was done before RNA was extracted from the tissue. The CDR3 runs 18 residues. The germline V gene encodes CDR1 SGHAT and CDR2 FQNNGV. Three rounds of nested PCR, following a modified ARM-PCR protocol, produced the TCRbeta library. MiXCR, applied by TCRdb to the multiplex PCR reads, yields one record per CDR3 protein. The sample includes over 110,000 distinct CDR3 sequences, 66% of them seen just once. V usage is TRBV11-2 and J usage is TRBJ2-1, with TRBD2 matching 13 bases. This TCR derives from a man in his fifties or sixties with small cell lung cancer. Sequenced: lung tumor tissue. CDR3 residues: CVSSYYTRGLAGVNEQFF. The CDR3 region has the DNA TGTGTCAGCAGCTACTATACCCGAGGACTAGCGGGAGTCAATGAGCAGTTCTTC. The complete variable domain, with remaining parts taken from reference TRBV11-2 and TRBJ2-1, reads EAGVAQSPRYKIIEKRQSVAFWCNPISGHATLYWYQQILGQGPKLLIQFQNNGVVDDSQLPKDRFSAERLKGVDSTLKIQPAKLEDSAVYLCVSSYYTRGLAGVNEQFFGPGTRLTVL.